The 26 T cell receptor beta chains below come from one sample, sequenced in a study of T-cell memory formation after mild COVID-19. TCRdb independently ran MiXCR on the 5' RACE reads; one entry per CDR3 protein. The sample holds under 600,000 distinct CDR3 sequences, roughly 22% seen once. The source material was PBMCs or a T cell subset sorted from them (not recorded which). The source of these receptors is an adult woman who had mild COVID-19 (a few samples of this study predate the infection). Cell type and time point are not known.

This clonotype was counted between two and nine times. The V and J genes are TRBV2 and TRBJ1-2; TRBD1 might be the D (5 bases). In germline, CDR1 is SNHLY, CDR2 FYNNEI. Trimming took off 7 bases at V and 5 bases at J, with 14 bases between the two ends. The CDR3 consists of 13 residues. The CDR3 sequence is CASKSSTDYGYTF. CDR3 nucleotide sequence: TGTGCCAGCAAGTCCTCGACAGATTATGGCTACACCTTC.

This clonotype was counted only a few times. The chain carries TRBV5-6 and TRBJ2-7; the D call may be TRBD1 or TRBD2 (5 bases each). Germline lookup yields CDR1 SGHDT and CDR2 YYEEEE. This CDR3 has 13 amino acids. V was pared by 7 bases and J by 2 bases, with 13 bases between. CDR3 in DNA: TGTGCCAGCGGGCGAGGGGTGACCTACGAGCAGTACTTC. It is translated as CASGRGVTYEQYF.

This chain links TRBV20-1 with TRBJ2-7, with no clear D. Deletions cut 0 bases from V and 4 bases from J, with 22 bases between. The CDR3 runs to 17 residues. CDR1 and CDR2 (germline): DFQATT, SNEGSKA (reference sequence). Here the CDR3 reads CSARDSYLGSDLYEQYF. CDR3 coding DNA: TGCAGTGCTAGAGATAGTTATCTCGGATCAGACCTATACGAGCAGTACTTC.

This clonotype was counted between two and nine times. This chain links TRBV18 with TRBJ2-3, with 7 bases that match TRBD1. This CDR3 comprises 17 residues. CDR1 KGHSH and CDR2 LQKENI come from the germline V gene. J was trimmed by 0 bases and V by 3 bases; bases with no gene match: 9. CDR3: CASSPLDRSSSTDTQYF. CDR3 sequence (DNA): TGTGCCAGCTCACCCTTGGACAGGTCTTCTAGCACAGATACGCAGTATTTT.

This clonotype was detected only a few times. The chain is built from TRBV12-3 or TRBV12-4 and TRBJ2-4; TRBD1 matches 10 bases. V lost 5 bases and J lost 7; bases outside the gene matches: 8. The CDR3 has 15 residues. As DNA, the CDR3 is TGTGCCAGCAGTACTAAGGGACAGGGGCCCAACATTCAGTACTTC. As protein: CASSTKGQGPNIQYF.

This chain uses TRBV10-3 with TRBJ1-2; D is perhaps TRBD1 (5 bases). Germline values: CDR1 ENHRY, CDR2 SYGVKD. V lost 11 bases and J lost 8, with 9 bases in between. CDR3 length: 9 amino acids. CDR3 residues: CAATGGYTF. The CDR3 DNA is TGTGCCGCAACAGGCGGCTACACCTTC.

This clonotype has just a few counts. This sequence joins TRBV12-3 or TRBV12-4 and TRBJ1-1, with D possibly TRBD1 on 6 matching bases. The germline V and J ends were trimmed by 1 base and 4 bases, with 16 bases remaining between them. The CDR3 runs 16 residues. The CDR3 loop reads CASSLGVRGFGTEAFF. CDR3 nucleotide sequence: TGTGCCAGCAGTTTAGGCGTCAGGGGCTTCGGCACTGAAGCTTTCTTT.

A few counts support this clonotype. The genes are TRBV11-3 and TRBJ1-4; unclear D gene. Trimming left V 6 bases short and J 3 bases short, with 8 bases between. Germline CDR1 is SGHNT and CDR2 is YENEEA. CDR3 length: 13 residues. For the CDR3, the DNA is TGTGCCAGCAGTCATGGACCTAATGAAAAACTGTTTTTT. This codes for CASSHGPNEKLFF. The full variable domain, with the rest looked up from reference TRBV11-3 and TRBJ1-4, is EAGVVQSPRYKIIEKKQPVAFWCNPISGHNTLYWYLQNLGQGPELLIRYENEEAVDDSQLPKDRFSAERLKGVDSTLKIQPAELGDSAVYLCASSHGPNEKLFFGSGTQLSVL.

The table lists this clonotype with many counts. V usage is TRBV5-6 and J usage is TRBJ2-3, with 13 bases identical to TRBD2. Germline loops: CDR1 SGHDT, CDR2 YYEEEE. CDR3 length: 17 residues. V was clipped by 2 bases and J by 7 bases; unmatched bases: 10. The CDR3 reads CASSLELLAGGRNTQYF. Written as DNA, the CDR3 is TGTGCCAGCAGCTTAGAACTACTAGCGGGGGGGCGAAATACGCAGTATTTT.

This clonotype was detected a few times. The chain has TRBV5-5 and TRBJ2-2; TRBD2 agrees at 8 bases. The trim removed 5 bases at V and 7 bases at J, leaving 4 bases unmatched. Germline CDR1 is SGHKS and CDR2 is YYEKEE (reference sequence). This CDR3 comprises 13 residues. The DNA for the CDR3 is TGTGCCAGCAGTGTAGCGGGATTCGGGGAGCTGTTTTTT. This encodes CASSVAGFGELFF.

This clonotype was detected a few times. The CDR3 here is CASRSGASGELFF. As DNA, the CDR3 is TGTGCCAGCCGTTCAGGGGCGTCCGGGGAGCTGTTTTTT. The rearrangement joins TRBV12-3 or TRBV12-4 to TRBJ2-2, with D possibly TRBD1 on 6 matching bases. V lost 8 bases to trimming and J lost 6 bases, with 13 bases between them. CDR3 size: 13 residues.

The chain couples TRBV7-9 to TRBJ1-2; D perhaps matches TRBD1 (5 bases). The germline V gene has CDR1 SEHNR and CDR2 FQNEAQ (reference sequence). The CDR3 is 15 residues long. Between the trimmed V and J ends, which lost 5 bases and 4 bases, there was a span of 17 bases. CDR3 coding DNA: TGTGCCAGCAGCCAACCGGGACGGAGTACCTATGGCTACACCTTC. This encodes CASSQPGRSTYGYTF.

A few counts support this clonotype. V is TRBV21-1 and J is TRBJ2-1; TRBD2, the D gene given by the table, was not confirmed from the DNA. TRBV21-1 is noted as a pseudogene. This CDR3 comprises 16 residues. CDR3 loop: CASSKEGRGGGNEQFF. The CDR3 DNA reads as TGTGCCAGCAGCAAAGAAGGGAGGGGTGGGGGCAATGAGCAGTTCTTC.

This chain joins TRBV16 and TRBJ2-7; TRBD1 might be the D (5 bases). The germline CDR1 and CDR2 sequences are KGHSY and FQNENV. The CDR3 is 15 residues long. V was pared by 0 bases and J by 4 bases, with 13 bases between. The CDR3 DNA reads as TGTGCCAGCAGCCAATCGCCGGGCAGGGCGTACGAGCAGTACTTC. Its translation is CASSQSPGRAYEQYF. Full variable domain (missing parts from reference TRBV16 and TRBJ2-7): GEEVAQTPKHLVRGEGQKAKLYCAPIKGHSYVFWYQQVLKNEFKFLISFQNENVFDETGMPKERFSAKCLPNSPCSLEIQATKLEDSAVYFCASSQSPGRAYEQYFGPGTRLTVT.

This clonotype has at least ten counts. The genes are TRBV20-1 and TRBJ2-1; 7 bases are shared with TRBD2. The CDR3 totals 14 residues. The V gene's germline CDR1 is DFQATT and CDR2 SNEGSKA (reference sequence). Germline trimming cut 3 bases from V and 10 bases from J; bases unmatched to any gene: 12. CDR3 nucleotides: TGCAGTGCTAGTTCCCAGCGGGGTCCGTGGGAGCAGTTCTTC. Translation: CSASSQRGPWEQFF.

The rearrangement links TRBV10-3 to TRBJ2-7; D ambiguous. With 0 bases removed from V and 5 bases from J, the gap between germline ends came to 14 bases. Germline assignment: CDR1 ENHRY and CDR2 SYGVKD. CDR3 size: 15 residues. This CDR3 reads CAISESGSPGHEQYF. CDR3 in DNA: TGTGCCATCAGTGAGTCGGGCAGTCCGGGCCACGAGCAGTACTTC.

The V gene is TRBV5-6, the J gene TRBJ1-5; D possibly corresponds to TRBD1 (5 bases). Germline values: CDR1 SGHDT, CDR2 YYEEEE. Trimming pared 0 bases from V and 6 bases from J, leaving 13 bases between. The CDR3 spans 15 residues. This CDR3 is CASSLAGYPRQPQHF. DNA of the CDR3: TGTGCCAGCAGCTTGGCAGGGTATCCTCGTCAGCCCCAGCATTTT.

This clonotype has just a few counts. This chain links TRBV5-1 with TRBJ2-7; 13 bases are shared with TRBD2. With V trimmed by 3 bases and J by 7 bases, 13 bases remained unmatched. The CDR3 consists of 17 residues. Germline values: CDR1 SGHRS, CDR2 YFSETQ. The CDR3 sequence is CASSSGLAGYDSREQYF. CDR3 nucleotide sequence: TGCGCCAGCAGCTCGGGACTAGCGGGGTACGACTCAAGGGAGCAGTACTTC.

This clonotype showed up just a few times. The chain has TRBV6-5 and TRBJ1-1; D not resolved. CDR1 and CDR2 from the germline V gene are MNHEY and SVGAGI. Trimming pared 3 bases from V and 0 bases from J, leaving 8 bases between. This CDR3 comprises 14 residues. The chain's CDR3 is CASSYLSVNTEAFF. The CDR3 bases are TGTGCCAGCAGTTATTTGTCGGTGAACACTGAAGCTTTCTTT.

The rearrangement joins TRBV7-2 to TRBJ2-1; D is unresolved. CDR3 size: 14 residues. Germline lookup yields CDR1 SGHTA and CDR2 FQGNSA. Trimming pared 2 bases from V and 8 bases from J, leaving 13 bases between. CDR3 bases: TGTGCCAGCAGCTTATTGTCGGTGTACGATGAGCAGTTCTTC. Translated: CASSLLSVYDEQFF.

The chain recombines TRBV12-3 or TRBV12-4 with TRBJ2-5; D is ambiguous. The germline V and J ends were trimmed by 3 bases and 1 base, with 6 bases remaining between them. The CDR3 consists of 13 residues. In nucleotides, the CDR3 is TGTGCCAGCAGTTTCCACCTCCAAGAGACCCAGTACTTC. Residues: CASSFHLQETQYF.

The chain links TRBV5-4 to TRBJ1-2; no clear D. This CDR3 is built from 12 residues. Germline assignment: CDR1 SGHNT and CDR2 YYREEE (reference sequence). Trimming removed 0 bases from V and 8 bases from J, with 8 bases in between. The DNA for the CDR3 is TGTGCCAGCAGCTTGGATATCCGAGGCTACACCTTC. Its protein product is CASSLDIRGYTF.

This clonotype occurred a few times. This chain uses TRBV5-1 with TRBJ1-1; no firm D call. V lost 3 bases, J lost 2 bases, and 23 bases lay in between. Germline V lookup: CDR1 SGHRS, CDR2 YFSETQ. The CDR3 sequence is 18 residues long. Here the CDR3 reads CASSSYRYPEGFNTEAFF. In DNA, the CDR3 is TGCGCCAGCAGCTCGTACCGTTACCCGGAGGGTTTTAACACTGAAGCTTTCTTT.

The genes are TRBV20-1 and TRBJ1-2; the match to TRBD1 covers 8 bases. V was clipped by 6 bases and J by 0 bases; unmatched bases: 9. The CDR3 spans 15 residues. Germline values: CDR1 DFQATT, CDR2 SNEGSKA (reference sequence). In nucleotides, the CDR3 is TGCAGTGCCGGAAAAGGACAGGGCACTAACTATGGCTACACCTTC. Translated, it gives CSAGKGQGTNYGYTF.

This clonotype was seen only a few times. CDR3 amino acids: CSANPRYNEQFF. DNA for the CDR3: TGCAGTGCTAACCCTAGGTACAATGAGCAGTTCTTC. The genes are TRBV20-1 and TRBJ2-1; D is unclear. Deletions cut 4 bases from V and 4 bases from J, with 8 bases between. CDR3 length equals 12 residues. Germline values: CDR1 DFQATT, CDR2 SNEGSKA (reference sequence).

This chain connects TRBV24-1 to TRBJ1-5; no clear D. The CDR3 extends over 11 amino acids. Germline V gene sequence: CDR1 KGHDR, CDR2 SFDVKD. Trimming removed 3 bases at V and 9 bases at J, with 5 bases between. The CDR3 nucleotides are TGTGCCACCAGTGATGGAGGGCCCCAGCATTTT. Translating gives CATSDGGPQHF.